This TCR beta chain derives from a study of blood T cells in healthy people across ages. Findings and limits, study-wide: TCR beta diversity correlated strongly with naive T cell percentage.

Total RNA amounts of at least 5 micrograms were extracted per sample. Sample-barcoded 5' priming and a J-beta primer mix drove a second PCR of roughly 6 to 12 cycles. One entry per CDR3 protein, called by TCRdb with MiXCR from the 5' RACE reads. The data show 750,000 to 950,000 distinct CDR3 sequences, about 48% seen once. A remark on this clonotype: The antigen remains unidentified.

The germline gives CDR1 KGHDR, CDR2 SFDVKD. The CDR3 length is 15 residues. Losses at the gene ends were 4 bases for V and 4 bases for J; bases not matched to a gene: 7. Material: blood. The clonotype was recovered from a man at least 80 years old in good health. The chain employs TRBV24-1 and TRBJ2-3, with 7 positions matching TRBD1. The CDR3: CATSDSRGPADTQYF. CDR3 coding DNA: TGTGCCACCAGTGACAGTAGGGGGCCCGCAGATACGCAGTATTTT.